This TCR beta chain was profiled in a study of blood T cell repertoires in COVID-19. Looking at the study overall: T cells, B-cell-depleted T cells, or PBMCs provided the cDNA or gDNA that served as material.

Method: immunoSEQ multiplex PCR; TCRdb's copy keeps in-frame clones and lacks some. Of 30,000 to 40,000 clones listed, roughly nine tenths are singletons. The CDR3 has 14 amino acids. In germline, CDR1 is MNHEY, CDR2 SVGEGT. Trimming took 6 bases from V and 3 from J; bases not matched to a gene: 3. The sequence came from a man in his forties or fifties with active or convalescent COVID-19. The chain couples TRBV6-2 or TRBV6-3 to TRBJ2-3; 10 bases map to TRBD2. Sequencing used peripheral blood. CDR3 bases: TGTGCCAGCAGCAAGACTAGCGGGACAGATACGCAGTATTTT. The encoded protein is CASSKTSGTDTQYF.